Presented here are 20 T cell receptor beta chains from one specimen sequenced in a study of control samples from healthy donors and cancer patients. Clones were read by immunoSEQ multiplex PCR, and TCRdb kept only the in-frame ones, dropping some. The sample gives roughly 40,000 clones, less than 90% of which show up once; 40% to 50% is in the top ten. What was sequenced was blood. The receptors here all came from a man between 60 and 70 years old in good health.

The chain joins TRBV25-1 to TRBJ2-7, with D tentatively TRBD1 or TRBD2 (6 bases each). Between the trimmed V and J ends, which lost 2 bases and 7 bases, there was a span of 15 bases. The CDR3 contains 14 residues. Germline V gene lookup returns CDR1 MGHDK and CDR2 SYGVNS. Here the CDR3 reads CASSEDSRGGEQYF. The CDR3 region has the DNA TGTGCCAGCAGTGAAGACAGCAGAGGGGGGGAGCAGTACTTC.

The CDR3 DNA reads TGCAGCGTTGTAGGACAGGGGGCAGAGACCCAGTACTTC. This translates into CSVVGQGAETQYF. The V call is TRBV29-1, the J call TRBJ2-5, with 11 nucleotides matching TRBD1. CDR1 is SQVTM and CDR2 is ANQGSEA in the germline V gene. With 4 bases clipped from V and 4 bases from J, the junction kept 2 bases outside the gene matches. The CDR3 totals 13 residues.

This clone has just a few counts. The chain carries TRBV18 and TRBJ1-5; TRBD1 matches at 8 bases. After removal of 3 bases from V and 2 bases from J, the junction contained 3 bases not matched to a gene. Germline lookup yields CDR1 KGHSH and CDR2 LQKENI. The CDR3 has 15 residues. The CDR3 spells CASSPGQGGNQPQHF. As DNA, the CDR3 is TGTGCCAGCTCACCCGGACAGGGCGGCAATCAGCCCCAGCATTTT.

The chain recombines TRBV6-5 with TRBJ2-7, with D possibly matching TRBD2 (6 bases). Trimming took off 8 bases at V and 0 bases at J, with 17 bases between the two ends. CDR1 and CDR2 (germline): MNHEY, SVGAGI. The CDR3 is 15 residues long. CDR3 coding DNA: TGTGCCAGCTACCCCCGGGGGAAGAGCTCCTACGAGCAGTACTTC. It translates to CASYPRGKSSYEQYF.

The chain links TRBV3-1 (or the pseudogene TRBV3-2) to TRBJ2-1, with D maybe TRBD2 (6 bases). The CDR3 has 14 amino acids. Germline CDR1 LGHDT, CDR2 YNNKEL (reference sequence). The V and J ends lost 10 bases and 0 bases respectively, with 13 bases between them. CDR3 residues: CATGAGSSYNEQFF. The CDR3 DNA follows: TGTGCCACCGGGGCGGGGAGCTCCTACAATGAGCAGTTCTTC.

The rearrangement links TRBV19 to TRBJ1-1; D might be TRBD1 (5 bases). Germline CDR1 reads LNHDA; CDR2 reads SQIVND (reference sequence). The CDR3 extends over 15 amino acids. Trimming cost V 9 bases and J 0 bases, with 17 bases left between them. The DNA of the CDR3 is TGTGCCAGCCTCAAACCAGGGAGCATGAACACTGAAGCTTTCTTT. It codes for CASLKPGSMNTEAFF.

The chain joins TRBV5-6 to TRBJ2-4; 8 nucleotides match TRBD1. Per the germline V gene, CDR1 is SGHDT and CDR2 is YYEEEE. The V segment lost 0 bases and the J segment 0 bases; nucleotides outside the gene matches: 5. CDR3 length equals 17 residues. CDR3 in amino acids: CASSLDRGSLAKNIQYF. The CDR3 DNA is TGTGCCAGCAGCTTGGACAGGGGGTCCCTAGCCAAAAACATTCAGTACTTC.

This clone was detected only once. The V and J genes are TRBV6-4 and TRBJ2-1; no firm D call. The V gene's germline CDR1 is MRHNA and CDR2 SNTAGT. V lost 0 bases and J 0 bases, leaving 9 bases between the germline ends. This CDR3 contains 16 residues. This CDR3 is CASSDSSTSSYNEQFF. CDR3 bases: TGTGCCAGCAGTGACTCTAGTACCAGCTCCTACAATGAGCAGTTCTTC.

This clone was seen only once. In DNA form, the CDR3 reads TGTGCCAGCTCACCATGGCTGGGGACTAATGAAAAACTGTTTTTT. Translated, it gives CASSPWLGTNEKLFF. V and J are TRBV18 and TRBJ1-4; D unclear. Germline loops: CDR1 KGHSH, CDR2 LQKENI. V was cut by 2 bases and J by 2 bases, with 9 bases left in between. CDR3 length: 15 amino acids.

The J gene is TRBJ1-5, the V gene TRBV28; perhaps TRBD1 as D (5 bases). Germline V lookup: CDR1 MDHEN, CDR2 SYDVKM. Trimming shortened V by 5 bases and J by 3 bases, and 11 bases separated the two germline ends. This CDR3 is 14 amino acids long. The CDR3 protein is CASSPPRANQPQHF. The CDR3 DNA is TGTGCCAGCAGTCCCCCCAGGGCCAATCAGCCCCAGCATTTT.

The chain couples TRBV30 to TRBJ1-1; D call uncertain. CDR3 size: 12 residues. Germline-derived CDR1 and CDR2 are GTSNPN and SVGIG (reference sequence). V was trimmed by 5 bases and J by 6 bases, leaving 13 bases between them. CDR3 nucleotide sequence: TGTGCCTGGGGAGGGTATTCGGCTGAAGCTTTCTTT. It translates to CAWGGYSAEAFF.

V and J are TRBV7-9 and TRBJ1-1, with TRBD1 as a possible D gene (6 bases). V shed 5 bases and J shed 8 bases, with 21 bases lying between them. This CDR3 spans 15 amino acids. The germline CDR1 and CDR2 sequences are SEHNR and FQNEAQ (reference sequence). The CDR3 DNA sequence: TGTGCCAGCAGCGCAGGCGGGATACAGGGACTGGAAGCTTTCTTT. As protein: CASSAGGIQGLEAFF.

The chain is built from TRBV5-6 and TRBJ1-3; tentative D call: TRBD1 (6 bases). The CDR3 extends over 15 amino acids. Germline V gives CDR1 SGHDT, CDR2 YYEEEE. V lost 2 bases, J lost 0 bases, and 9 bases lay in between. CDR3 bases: TGTGCCAGCAGCTTCAACAGGGTCTCTGGAAACACCATATATTTT. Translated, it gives CASSFNRVSGNTIYF.

CDR3 sequence: CASSLDMNTEAFF. The CDR3 coding sequence is TGTGCCAGCAGCTTAGATATGAACACTGAAGCTTTCTTT. The V call is TRBV7-9, the J call TRBJ1-1; D remains unclear. CDR3 length equals 13 residues. From germline, CDR1 is SEHNR and CDR2 FQNEAQ (reference sequence). V lost 1 base, J lost 0 bases, and 3 bases lay in between.

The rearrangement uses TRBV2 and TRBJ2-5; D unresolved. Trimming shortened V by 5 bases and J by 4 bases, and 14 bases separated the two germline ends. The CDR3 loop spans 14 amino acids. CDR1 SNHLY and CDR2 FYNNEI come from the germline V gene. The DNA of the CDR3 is TGTGCCAGCAGTACCCCTCGGGCGGTAGAGACCCAGTACTTC. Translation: CASSTPRAVETQYF.

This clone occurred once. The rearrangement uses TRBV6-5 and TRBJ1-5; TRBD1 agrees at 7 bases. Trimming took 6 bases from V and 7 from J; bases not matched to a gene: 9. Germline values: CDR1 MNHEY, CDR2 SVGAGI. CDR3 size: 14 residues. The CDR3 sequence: CASSRQGGAQPQHF. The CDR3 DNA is TGTGCCAGCAGCCGCCAGGGGGGGGCCCAGCCCCAGCATTTT.

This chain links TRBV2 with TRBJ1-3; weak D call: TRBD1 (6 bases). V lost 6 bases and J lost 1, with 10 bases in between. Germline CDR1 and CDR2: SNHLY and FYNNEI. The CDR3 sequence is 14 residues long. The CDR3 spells CASSRQESGNTIYF. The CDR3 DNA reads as TGTGCCAGCAGCCGACAGGAATCTGGAAACACCATATATTTT. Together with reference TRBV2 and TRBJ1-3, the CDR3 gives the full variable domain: EPEVTQTPSHQVTQMGQEVILRCVPISNHLYFYWYRQILGQKVEFLVSFYNNEISEKSEIFDDQFSVERPDGSNFTLKIRSTKLEDSAMYFCASSRQESGNTIYFGEGSWLTVV.

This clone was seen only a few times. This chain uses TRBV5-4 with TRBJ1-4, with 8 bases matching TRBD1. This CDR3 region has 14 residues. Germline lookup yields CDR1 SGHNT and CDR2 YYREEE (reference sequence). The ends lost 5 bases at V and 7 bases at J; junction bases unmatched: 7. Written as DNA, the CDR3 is TGTGCCAGCAGTCGACAGGGGTCCGCTGAAAAACTGTTTTTT. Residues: CASSRQGSAEKLFF.

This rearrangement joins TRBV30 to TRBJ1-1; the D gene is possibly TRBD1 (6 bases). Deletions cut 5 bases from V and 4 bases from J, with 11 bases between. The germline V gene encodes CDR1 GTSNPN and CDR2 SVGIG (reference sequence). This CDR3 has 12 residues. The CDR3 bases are TGTGCCTGGGCAACAGGGTTCACTGAAGCTTTCTTT. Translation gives CAWATGFTEAFF.

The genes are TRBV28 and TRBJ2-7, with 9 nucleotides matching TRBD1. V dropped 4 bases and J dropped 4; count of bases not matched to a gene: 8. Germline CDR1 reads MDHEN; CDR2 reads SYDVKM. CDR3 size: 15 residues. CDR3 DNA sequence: TGTGCCAGCAGTTCACCCGGGACAGGGAGTTACGAGCAGTACTTC. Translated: CASSSPGTGSYEQYF.